What follows are 14 T cell receptor beta chains derived from one specimen sequenced in a study of shared clonotypes between healthy human individuals. Terminally differentiated effector memory CD45RA+ cells were left out of the naive CD8 fraction, which was CD45RO-negative and positively selected for CCR7. Sequencing was performed with immunoSEQ multiplex PCR; in TCRdb, only in-frame clones are kept and a portion is missing. In the table there are about 2,200,000 clones, 90% to 95% of which are singletons. Sequenced: naive CD8+ T cells from PBMCs. Receptors originate from a man aged 18 to 29 in good health. Some clones in this sample may be carry-over from other donors' samples.

A word on this clone: The same CDR3 also results from other DNA sequences found in this sample. This chain joins TRBV6-1 and TRBJ2-7, with D tentatively TRBD1 (6 bases). In germline, CDR1 is MNHNS, CDR2 SASEGT. The CDR3 sequence is 15 residues long. Trimming cost V 4 bases and J 0 bases, with 13 bases left between them. CDR3 residues: CASSAGQGSSYEQYF. In nucleotides, the CDR3 is TGTGCCAGCAGTGCCGGGCAGGGGAGCTCCTACGAGCAGTACTTC.

V is TRBV7-9 and J is TRBJ1-3; tentatively, D is TRBD1 (6 bases). CDR3 length equals 16 residues. Between the trimmed V and J ends, which lost 4 bases and 4 bases, there was a span of 17 bases. Germline assignment: CDR1 SEHNR and CDR2 FQNEAQ (reference sequence). CDR3 in amino acids: CASSSWDSGVGNTIYF. CDR3 coding DNA: TGTGCCAGCAGCTCGTGGGATTCAGGGGTCGGAAACACCATATATTTT.

V and J are TRBV11-2 and TRBJ2-5; TRBD1 agrees at 11 bases. Germline V gene data show CDR1 as SGHAT and CDR2 as FQNNGV. After removal of 5 bases from V and 4 bases from J, the junction contained 3 bases not matched to a gene. The CDR3 totals 14 residues. The CDR3 region has the DNA TGTGCCAGCAGCCGGACAGGGGGCGTAGAGACCCAGTACTTC. It codes for CASSRTGGVETQYF.

Of note for this clone: The same CDR3 can be traced to other DNA sequences in this sample. The chain links TRBV5-1 to TRBJ2-2; D is perhaps TRBD2 (7 bases). The CDR3 covers 16 residues. Trimming cost V 0 bases and J 4 bases, with 13 bases left between them. Germline CDR1 and CDR2: SGHRS and YFSETQ. The CDR3 loop is CASSLASGGLTGELFF. The CDR3 nucleotides are TGCGCCAGCAGCTTGGCGTCCGGGGGGCTCACCGGGGAGCTGTTTTTT.

V usage is TRBV7-9 and J usage is TRBJ2-7; D remains unclear. CDR3 length equals 14 residues. CDR1 is SEHNR, CDR2 FQNEAQ, per germline (reference sequence). V was pared by 5 bases and J by 2 bases, with 13 bases between. The CDR3 DNA follows: TGTGCCAGCAGCCGGGCTACCCCTACCTACGAGCAGTACTTC. It codes for CASSRATPTYEQYF.

V and J are TRBV19 and TRBJ2-1; 9 bases map to TRBD2. Germline assignment: CDR1 LNHDA and CDR2 SQIVND (reference sequence). J was trimmed by 5 bases and V by 0 bases; bases with no gene match: 8. The CDR3 extends over 17 amino acids. CDR3 bases: TGTGCCAGTAGTATAGATCTAGCGGGGCCTCGGGACAATGAGCAGTTCTTC. Amino acids: CASSIDLAGPRDNEQFF.

The chain has TRBV27 and TRBJ2-5, with 10 bases matching TRBD1. This CDR3 region has 17 residues. The V gene's germline CDR1 is MNHEY and CDR2 SMNVEV (reference sequence). V lost 4 bases, J lost 2 bases, and 10 bases stayed unmatched. The CDR3 is CASSSPPRTGGQETQYF. CDR3 DNA: TGTGCCAGCAGTTCTCCCCCCAGGACAGGGGGTCAAGAGACCCAGTACTTC.

The chain uses TRBV6-1 and TRBJ2-1; tentatively, D is TRBD1 or TRBD2 (5 bases each). The germline V and J ends were trimmed by 5 bases and 1 base, with 12 bases remaining between them. The CDR3 runs to 15 residues. Looked up from germline, CDR1 is MNHNS and CDR2 is SASEGT. For the CDR3, the DNA is TGTGCCAGCAGTCTTTGGGGGATTTCCTACAATGAGCAGTTCTTC. This sequence encodes CASSLWGISYNEQFF.

The V call is TRBV4-1, the J call TRBJ1-1; D perhaps matches TRBD1 (6 bases). Germline V gene lookup returns CDR1 MGHRA and CDR2 YSYEKL. The V gene lost 4 bases and the J gene lost 0 bases, with 12 bases spanning the gap. This CDR3 has 15 amino acids. CDR3 sequence: CASSPPGTMNTEAFF. The CDR3 bases are TGCGCCAGCAGCCCCCCTGGGACAATGAACACTGAAGCTTTCTTT.

The chain joins TRBV11-2 to TRBJ2-3; D is possibly TRBD1 (6 bases). The CDR3 extends over 16 amino acids. The V gene lost 4 bases and the J gene lost 4 bases, with 18 bases spanning the gap. Germline V gene data show CDR1 as SGHAT and CDR2 as FQNNGV. CDR3 in DNA: TGTGCCAGCAGCTGGGCTTTGGGGGCGGCGGCAGATACGCAGTATTTT. It translates to CASSWALGAAADTQYF. Full variable domain (missing parts from reference TRBV11-2 and TRBJ2-3): EAGVAQSPRYKIIEKRQSVAFWCNPISGHATLYWYQQILGQGPKLLIQFQNNGVVDDSQLPKDRFSAERLKGVDSTLKIQPAKLEDSAVYLCASSWALGAAADTQYFGPGTRLTVL.

The rearrangement uses TRBV7-9 and TRBJ2-7; D gene ambiguous. CDR3 length equals 13 residues. CDR1 is SEHNR, CDR2 FQNEAQ, per germline (reference sequence). The V end was cut by 2 bases, the J end by 2 bases, with 7 bases between. The CDR3 protein is CASSLSPTYEQYF. Written as DNA, the CDR3 is TGTGCCAGCAGCTTATCCCCAACCTACGAGCAGTACTTC. Looking up the rest from reference TRBV7-9 and TRBJ2-7 gives the full variable domain: DTGVSQNPRHKITKRGQNVTFRCDPISEHNRLYWYRQTLGQGPEFLTYFQNEAQLEKSRLLSDRFSAERPKGSFSTLEIQRTEQGDSAMYLCASSLSPTYEQYFGPGTRLTVT.

Of note for this clone: The identical CDR3 is also encoded by other nucleotide sequences in the sample. The chain couples TRBV11-2 to TRBJ2-3; D unresolved. CDR1 SGHAT and CDR2 FQNNGV come from the germline V gene. This CDR3 is built from 15 residues. Trimming removed 0 bases from V and 2 bases from J, with 9 bases in between. CDR3 in DNA: TGTGCCAGCAGCTTAGATCCGAGAACCACAGATACGCAGTATTTT. Its translation: CASSLDPRTTDTQYF.

On this clone: Other nucleotide sequences from this sample produce the same CDR3. The V gene is TRBV7-9, the J gene TRBJ2-1, with D uncertain. Trimming left V 5 bases short and J 6 bases short, with 8 bases between. Per the germline V gene, CDR1 is SEHNR and CDR2 is FQNEAQ (reference sequence). This CDR3 has 12 residues. CDR3 in amino acids: CASSPGGNEQFF. The CDR3 DNA reads TGTGCCAGCAGCCCAGGCGGCAATGAGCAGTTCTTC.

The chain employs TRBV7-6 and TRBJ2-7, with 7 bases lining up with TRBD1. The CDR3 loop spans 12 amino acids. The germline V gene encodes CDR1 SGHVS and CDR2 FNYEAQ. The V segment lost 5 bases and the J segment 3 bases; nucleotides outside the gene matches: 1. CDR3 nucleotide sequence: TGTGCCAGCAGCGGGACAGACTACGAGCAGTACTTC. This translates into CASSGTDYEQYF.